The 2 T cell receptor beta chains below come from one sample, sequenced in a study of human T cells and chemical hapten exposure (dated by TCRdb to the early 2020s). Read against the paper, the sample's time point label means: pre-sensitization, week 0. The sample's treatment or condition label, in plain terms: therapeutic diphenylcyclopropenone sensitization with weekly scalp DPC. The library was built by means of RACE. TCRdb records NextSeq 500 as the sequencer. TCRdb reworked the public reads: Q25 trimming with fastp, MiXCR clone assembly, productive beta chains retained. Each entry merges the rows of one CDR3 protein and shows their most common DNA and genes. The sample table lists under 300,000 distinct CDR3 sequences, approximately 8.4% of them with a count of one. The leading ten clones occupy 2.3% of the sample. The sequenced sample was whole blood, obtained in connection with sensitization to the hapten diphenylcyclopropenone (DPC). The receptors were sampled from a woman between 40 and 50 years old with alopecia areata. Some clones in this sample may be carry-over from other donors' samples.

The genes are TRBV12-3 or TRBV12-4 and TRBJ1-6; D remains unclear. Trimming took off 6 bases at V and 6 bases at J, with 6 bases between the two ends. The CDR3 totals 12 residues. The CDR3 protein is CASRFSNSPLHF. CDR3 in DNA: TGTGCCAGCAGATTCAGTAATTCACCCCTCCACTTT.

In the case of this clonotype: The CDR3 does not end in the conserved phenylalanine or tryptophan, so this is likely a read error. The chain couples TRBV4-2 to TRBJ2-2, with unresolved D. The ends were cut back, 3 bases at V and 0 bases at J, with 14 bases in the middle. CDR1 and CDR2 from the germline V gene are LGHNA and YNFKEQ. The CDR3 has 17 amino acids. DNA of the CDR3: TGTGCCAGCAGCCATAAACTCCAGCCCACGAACACCGGGGAGCTGTTTGTT. This sequence encodes CASSHKLQPTNTGELFV.